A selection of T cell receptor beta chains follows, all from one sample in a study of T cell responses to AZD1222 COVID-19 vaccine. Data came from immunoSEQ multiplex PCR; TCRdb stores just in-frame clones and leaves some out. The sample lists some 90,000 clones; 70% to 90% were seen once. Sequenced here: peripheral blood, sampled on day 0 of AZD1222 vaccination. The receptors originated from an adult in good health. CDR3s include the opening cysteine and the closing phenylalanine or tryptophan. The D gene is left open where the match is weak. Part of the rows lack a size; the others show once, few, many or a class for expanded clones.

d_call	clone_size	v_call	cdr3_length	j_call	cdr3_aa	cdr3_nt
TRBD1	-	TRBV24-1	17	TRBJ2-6	CATSDGQVTWGANVLTF	TGTGCCACCAGTGATGGACAGGTGACATGGGGGGCCAACGTCCTGACTTTC
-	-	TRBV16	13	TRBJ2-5	CASSQLVSETQYF	TGTGCCAGCAGCCAATTGGTATCAGAGACCCAGTACTTC
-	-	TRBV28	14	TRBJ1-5	CASSSGDSNQPQHF	TGTGCCAGCAGCAGTGGGGATAGCAATCAGCCCCAGCATTTT
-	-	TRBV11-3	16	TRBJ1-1	CASSLGTGTPNTEAFF	TGTGCCAGCAGCTTAGGGACCGGGACACCGAACACTGAAGCTTTCTTT
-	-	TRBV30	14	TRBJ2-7	CAWSVLGGDDEQYF	TGTGCCTGGAGTGTGTTGGGGGGAGACGACGAGCAGTACTTC
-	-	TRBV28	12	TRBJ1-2	CASSFGAWGYTF	TGTGCCAGCAGTTTTGGGGCATGGGGCTACACCTTC
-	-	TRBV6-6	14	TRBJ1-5	CASSWEIGNQPQHF	TGTGCCAGCTCGTGGGAGATCGGCAATCAGCCCCAGCATTTT
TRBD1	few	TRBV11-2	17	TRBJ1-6	CASSSPGTGNYNSPLHF	TGTGCCAGCAGCTCCCCTGGGACAGGCAACTATAATTCACCCCTCCACTTT
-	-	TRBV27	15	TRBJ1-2	CASSLSWTGPEGYTF	TGTGCCAGCAGTTTATCATGGACGGGCCCCGAGGGCTACACCTTC
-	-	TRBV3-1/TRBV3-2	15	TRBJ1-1	CASSQFGRAGTEAFF	TGTGCCAGCAGCCAATTCGGCAGGGCCGGGACTGAAGCTTTCTTT
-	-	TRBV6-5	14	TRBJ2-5	CAFGRGTEEETQYF	TGTGCTTTTGGGCGCGGGACGGAGGAGGAGACCCAGTACTTC
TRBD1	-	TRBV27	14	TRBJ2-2	CASSQDRGPGELFF	TGTGCCAGCAGTCAAGACAGGGGGCCCGGGGAGCTGTTTTTT
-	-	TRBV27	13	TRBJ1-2	CASSFSPNYGYTF	TGTGCCAGCAGTTTCTCCCCTAACTATGGCTACACCTTC
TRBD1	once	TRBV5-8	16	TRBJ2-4	CASSWGRQGSGNIQYF	TGTGCCAGCAGCTGGGGTCGACAGGGTTCAGGAAACATTCAGTACTTC
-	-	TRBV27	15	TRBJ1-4	CASSPRGGERKKLFF	TGTGCCAGCAGTCCCCGTGGGGGGGAACGTAAAAAACTGTTTTTT
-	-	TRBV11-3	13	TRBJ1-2	CASSLGRTAGYTF	TGTGCCAGCAGCTTGGGACGGACAGCGGGCTACACCTTC
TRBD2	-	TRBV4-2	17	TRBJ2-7	CASSQDLPGGPLDEQYF	TGTGCCAGCAGCCAAGATCTTCCGGGAGGGCCTCTCGACGAGCAGTACTTC
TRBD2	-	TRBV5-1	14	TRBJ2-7	CASSQTSGIAEQYF	TGCGCCAGCAGCCAGACTAGCGGGATTGCCGAGCAGTACTTC
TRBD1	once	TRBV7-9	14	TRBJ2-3	CASSGRTGADTQYF	TGTGCCAGCAGCGGGCGCACAGGGGCCGATACGCAGTATTTT
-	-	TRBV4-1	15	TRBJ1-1	CASSQAPSRNTEAFF	TGCGCCAGCAGCCAAGCTCCATCCCGGAACACTGAAGCTTTCTTT
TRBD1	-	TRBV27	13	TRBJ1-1	CASRRTGDTEAFF	TGTGCCAGCAGGAGGACAGGGGATACTGAAGCTTTCTTT
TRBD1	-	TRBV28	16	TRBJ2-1	CASSPPGTGEGGEQFF	TGTGCCAGCAGTCCCCCCGGGACAGGGGAAGGCGGTGAGCAGTTCTTC
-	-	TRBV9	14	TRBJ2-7	CASSSATGSYEQYF	TGTGCCAGCAGCTCCGCGACAGGAAGCTACGAGCAGTACTTC
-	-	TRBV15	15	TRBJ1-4	CATSREDRAWEKLFF	TGTGCCACCAGCAGGGAAGACAGAGCATGGGAAAAACTGTTTTTT
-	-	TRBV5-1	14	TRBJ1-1	CASSLTRSNTEAFF	TGCGCCAGCAGCTTGACAAGATCGAACACTGAAGCTTTCTTT
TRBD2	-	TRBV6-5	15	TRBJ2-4	CASSYGLAGKNIQYF	TGTGCCAGCAGTTATGGACTAGCGGGAAAAAACATTCAGTACTTC
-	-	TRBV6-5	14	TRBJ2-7	CASSYGAGRYEQYF	TGTGCCAGCAGTTACGGCGCGGGACGCTACGAGCAGTACTTC
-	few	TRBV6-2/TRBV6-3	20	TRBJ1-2	CASSFTWQGTKVVTPYGYTF	TGTGCCAGCAGTTTCACCTGGCAGGGGACGAAAGTCGTAACACCCTATGGCTACACCTTC